A selection of T cell receptor beta chains follows, all from one sample in a study of human T cells and chemical hapten exposure. TCRdb fed the RACE reads into MiXCR, producing one record per CDR3 protein. The table has tens of thousands of distinct CDR3 sequences, more than 8% seen once; the top ten hold 8% to 10%. Here the sequenced sample was whole blood, taken in connection with sensitization to the hapten diphenylcyclopropenone (DPC). These receptors were obtained from a man between 35 and 55 years old with alopecia areata. Some clones in this sample may be carry-over from other donors' samples. The CDR3 runs from the conserved cysteine through the conserved F or W. Rows give clone size only sometimes, using once, few, many, or a class for an expanded clone.

v_call clone_size cdr3_aa
TRBV28 NA CASSWTVFEQYF
TRBV7-8 many CASSLALAGNEQFF
TRBV28 many CASSEESDRGYSGELFF
TRBV20-1 many CSARDPGLHNEQFF
TRBV28 few CASSPATGPEQYF
TRBV27 few CASSYDAGGNQPQHF
TRBV12-3/TRBV12-4 NA CASTYSRAHSPLHF
TRBV7-6 NA CASSPGPGYSGNTIYF
TRBV2 few CASQYVRGGNQPQHF
TRBV27 NA CASSPRTSGYNEQFF
TRBV20-1 few CSFSGTGSSYEQYF
TRBV5-6 large CASSSAGVHGYTF
TRBV11-2 many CASSLASASSYEQYF
TRBV20-1 few CSARLMGLAEKVESDEQFF
TRBV9 NA CASSVRTGANEQFF
TRBV20-1 many CSAPGQGFTEAFF
TRBV19 few CASSWDRGQHF
TRBV21-1 few CASTAGQGILSTNEKLFF
TRBV14 NA CASSQGGGTVNEKLFF
TRBV15 many CATSRRQGRNEQFF
TRBV27 few CASSLLVNWRQPQHF
TRBV27 NA CASSPRNWGDNEQFF
TRBV28 many CASGTPDRELFF
TRBV7-9 NA CASSIKAAVLETQYF
TRBV5-5 many CASSLRGYSNQPQHF
TRBV6-2/TRBV6-3 NA CASTLLAGGGEQYF
TRBV4-2 NA CASSQEVGGAKQYF
TRBV5-5 many CASSLITGIRETQYF
TRBV12-3/TRBV12-4 few CASSSGKRNQGTQYF
TRBV5-1 few CASSLGPGLSGNTIYF
TRBV29-1 few CSVGRDRDKETQYF
TRBV7-6 few CASSPWSEGTGELFF
TRBV11-2 NA CASSLHTELNSEAFF
TRBV12-3/TRBV12-4 NA CASIPSRGQRERTTDTQYF
TRBV7-9 many CASSSGQGAIGTGELFF
TRBV7-2 few CASSSTGGGTEAFF
TRBV7-9 many CASRQATGDQYF
TRBV24-1 many CATSDLAPRGRDNTDTQYF
TRBV20-1 few CSASRQGLSTDTQYF
TRBV11-2 NA CASSLGGQAVYEQYF
TRBV29-1 NA CSGAGVTGELFF
TRBV11-2 few CASSPQTGGGETQYF
TRBV12-3/TRBV12-4 few CASRTGATGELFF
TRBV12-3/TRBV12-4 NA CASSFSSEQFF
TRBV7-8 NA CASSWTETQYF
TRBV7-6 many CASSPRQGVTGELFF
TRBV19 many CASSIVPSGSSYNEQFF
TRBV19 many CASSRFGTGEETQYF
TRBV19 NA CASSPSGTSWGGAEQYF
TRBV11-2 many CASSPPLAGGWNNEQFF
TRBV2 few CASRDGRQETQYF
TRBV7-8 NA CASSKNVDRVHTEAFF